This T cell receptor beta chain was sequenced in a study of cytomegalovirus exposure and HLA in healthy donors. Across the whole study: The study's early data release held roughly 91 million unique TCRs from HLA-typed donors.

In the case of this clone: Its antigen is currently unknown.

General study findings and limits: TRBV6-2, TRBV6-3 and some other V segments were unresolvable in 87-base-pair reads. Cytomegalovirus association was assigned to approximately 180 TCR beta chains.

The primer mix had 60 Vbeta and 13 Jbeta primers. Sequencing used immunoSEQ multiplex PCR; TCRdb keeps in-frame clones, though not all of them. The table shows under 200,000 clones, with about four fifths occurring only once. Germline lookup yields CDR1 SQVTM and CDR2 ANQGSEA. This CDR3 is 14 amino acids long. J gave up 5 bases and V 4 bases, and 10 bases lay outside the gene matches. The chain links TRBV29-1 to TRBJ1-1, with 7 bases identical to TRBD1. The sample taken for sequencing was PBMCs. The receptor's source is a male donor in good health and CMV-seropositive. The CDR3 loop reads CSVAATGDRTEAFF. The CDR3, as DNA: TGCAGCGTTGCCGCCACAGGGGATCGAACTGAAGCTTTCTTT. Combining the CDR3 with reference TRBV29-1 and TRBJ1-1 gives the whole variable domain SAVISQKPSRDICQRGTSLTIQCQVDSQVTMMFWYRQQPGQSLTLIATANQGSEATYESGFVIDKFPISRPNLTFSTLTVSNMSPEDSSIYLCSVAATGDRTEAFFGQGTRLTVV.